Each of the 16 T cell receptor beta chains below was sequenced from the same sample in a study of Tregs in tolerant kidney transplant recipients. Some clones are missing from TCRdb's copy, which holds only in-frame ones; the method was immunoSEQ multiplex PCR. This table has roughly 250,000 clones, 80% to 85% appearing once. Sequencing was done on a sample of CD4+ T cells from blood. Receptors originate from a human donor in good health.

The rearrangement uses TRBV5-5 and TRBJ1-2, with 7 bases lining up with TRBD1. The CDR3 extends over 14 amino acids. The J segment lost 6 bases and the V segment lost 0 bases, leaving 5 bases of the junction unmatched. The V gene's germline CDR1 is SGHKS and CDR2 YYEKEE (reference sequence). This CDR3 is CASSLGQGRDGYTF. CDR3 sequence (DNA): TGTGCCAGCAGCTTGGGACAGGGAAGAGATGGCTACACCTTC.

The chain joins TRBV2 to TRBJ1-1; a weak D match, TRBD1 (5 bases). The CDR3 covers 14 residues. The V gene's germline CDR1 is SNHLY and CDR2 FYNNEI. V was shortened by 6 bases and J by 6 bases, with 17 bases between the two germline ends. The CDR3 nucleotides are TGTGCCAGCAGGGGGACTCCTATGTTCCCTGAAGCTTTCTTT. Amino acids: CASRGTPMFPEAFF.

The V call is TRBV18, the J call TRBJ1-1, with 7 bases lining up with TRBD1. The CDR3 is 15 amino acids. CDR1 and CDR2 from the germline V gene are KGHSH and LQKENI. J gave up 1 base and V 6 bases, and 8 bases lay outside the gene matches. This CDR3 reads CASSLRTGSNTEAFF. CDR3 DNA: TGTGCCAGCTCTCTCCGGACAGGTTCGAACACTGAAGCTTTCTTT.

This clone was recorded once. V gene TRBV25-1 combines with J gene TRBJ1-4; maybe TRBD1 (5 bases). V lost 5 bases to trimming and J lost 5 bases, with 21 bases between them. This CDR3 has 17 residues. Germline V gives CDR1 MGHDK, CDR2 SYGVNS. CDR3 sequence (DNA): TGTGCCAGCAGTTCCCTACTGGGGCCGAGAGGAAATGAAAAACTGTTTTTT. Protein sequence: CASSSLLGPRGNEKLFF.

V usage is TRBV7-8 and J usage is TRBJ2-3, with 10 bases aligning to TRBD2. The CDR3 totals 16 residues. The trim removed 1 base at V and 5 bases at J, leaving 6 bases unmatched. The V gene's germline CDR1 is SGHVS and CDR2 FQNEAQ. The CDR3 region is CASSLGAGGPGDTQYF. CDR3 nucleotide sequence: TGTGCCAGCAGCTTAGGAGCGGGAGGGCCGGGAGATACGCAGTATTTT.

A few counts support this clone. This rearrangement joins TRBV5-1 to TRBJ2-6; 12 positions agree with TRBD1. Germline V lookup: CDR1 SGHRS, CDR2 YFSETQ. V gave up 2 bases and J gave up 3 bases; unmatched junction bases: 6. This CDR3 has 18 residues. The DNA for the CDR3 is TGCGCCAGCAGCTTTACCGGGACAGGGGGCGGTGGGGCCAACGTCCTGACTTTC. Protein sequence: CASSFTGTGGGGANVLTF.

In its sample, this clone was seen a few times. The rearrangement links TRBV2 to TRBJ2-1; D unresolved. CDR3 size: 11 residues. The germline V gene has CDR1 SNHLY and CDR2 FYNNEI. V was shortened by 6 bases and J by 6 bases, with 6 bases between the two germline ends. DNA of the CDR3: TGTGCCAGCAGCTTCCTCAATGAGCAGTTCTTC. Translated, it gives CASSFLNEQFF. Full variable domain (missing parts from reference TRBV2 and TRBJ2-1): EPEVTQTPSHQVTQMGQEVILRCVPISNHLYFYWYRQILGQKVEFLVSFYNNEISEKSEIFDDQFSVERPDGSNFTLKIRSTKLEDSAMYFCASSFLNEQFFGPGTRLTVL.

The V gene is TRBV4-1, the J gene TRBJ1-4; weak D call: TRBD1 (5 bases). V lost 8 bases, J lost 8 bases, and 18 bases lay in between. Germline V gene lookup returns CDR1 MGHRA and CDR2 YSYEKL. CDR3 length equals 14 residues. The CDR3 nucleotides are TGCGCCAGCGCGGTGGTGGGGAGGGGAGAAAAACTGTTTTTT. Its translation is CASAVVGRGEKLFF.

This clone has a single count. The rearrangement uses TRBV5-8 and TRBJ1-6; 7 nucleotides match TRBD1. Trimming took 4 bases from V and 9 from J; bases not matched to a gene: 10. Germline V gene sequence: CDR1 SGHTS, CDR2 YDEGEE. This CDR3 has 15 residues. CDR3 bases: TGTGCCAGCAGCCCGTACAGGGGCGTTAGTTCACCCCTCCACTTT. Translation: CASSPYRGVSSPLHF.

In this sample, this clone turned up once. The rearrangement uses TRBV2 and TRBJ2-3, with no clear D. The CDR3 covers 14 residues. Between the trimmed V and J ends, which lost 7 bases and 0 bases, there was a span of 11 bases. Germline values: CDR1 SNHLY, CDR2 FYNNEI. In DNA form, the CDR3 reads TGTGCCAGCAAGAGAGTACCTAGCACAGATACGCAGTATTTT. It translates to CASKRVPSTDTQYF.

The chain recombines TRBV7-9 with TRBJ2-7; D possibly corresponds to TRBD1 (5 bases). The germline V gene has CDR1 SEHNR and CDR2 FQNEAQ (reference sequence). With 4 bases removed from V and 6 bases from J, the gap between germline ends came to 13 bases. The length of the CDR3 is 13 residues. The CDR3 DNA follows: TGTGCCAGCAGCTATACACAGGTTGGCGAGCAGTACTTC. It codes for CASSYTQVGEQYF.

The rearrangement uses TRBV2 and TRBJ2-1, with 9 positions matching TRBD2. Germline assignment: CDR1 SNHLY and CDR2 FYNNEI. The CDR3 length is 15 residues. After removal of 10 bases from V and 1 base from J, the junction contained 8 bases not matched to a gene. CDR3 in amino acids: CAIILAGVSYNEQFF. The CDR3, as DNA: TGTGCCATCATATTAGCGGGGGTATCCTACAATGAGCAGTTCTTC.

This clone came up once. The CDR3 DNA is TGTGCCAGCAGCCGGCGGGGGACAGGGGAAGATAATTCACCCCTCCACTTT. It codes for CASSRRGTGEDNSPLHF. This chain connects TRBV11-2 to TRBJ1-6; 10 nucleotides match TRBD1. This CDR3 region has 17 residues. From germline, CDR1 is SGHAT and CDR2 FQNNGV. Germline trimming cut 5 bases from V and 5 bases from J; bases unmatched to any gene: 9.

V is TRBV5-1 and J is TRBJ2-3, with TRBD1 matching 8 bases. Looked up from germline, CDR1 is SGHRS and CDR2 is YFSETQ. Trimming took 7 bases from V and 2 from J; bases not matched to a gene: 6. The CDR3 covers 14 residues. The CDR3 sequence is CASATGVNTDTQYF. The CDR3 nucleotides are TGCGCCAGCGCGACAGGGGTCAACACAGATACGCAGTATTTT.

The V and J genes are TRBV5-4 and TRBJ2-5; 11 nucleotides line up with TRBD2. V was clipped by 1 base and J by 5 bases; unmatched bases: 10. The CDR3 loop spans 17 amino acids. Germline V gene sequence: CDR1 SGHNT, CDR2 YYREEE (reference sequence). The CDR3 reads CASSLTLLAGGRETQYF. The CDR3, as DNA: TGTGCCAGCAGCTTGACCCTTTTAGCGGGAGGGCGGGAGACCCAGTACTTC. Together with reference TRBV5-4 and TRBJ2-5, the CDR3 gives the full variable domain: ETGVTQSPTHLIKTRGQQVTLRCSSQSGHNTVSWYQQALGQGPQFIFQYYREEENGRGNFPPRFSGLQFPNYSSELNVNALELDDSALYLCASSLTLLAGGRETQYFGPGTRLLVL.

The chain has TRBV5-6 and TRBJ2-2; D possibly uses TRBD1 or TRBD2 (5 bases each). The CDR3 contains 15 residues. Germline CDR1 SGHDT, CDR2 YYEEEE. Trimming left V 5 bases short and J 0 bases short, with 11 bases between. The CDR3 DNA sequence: TGTGCCAGCAGGGGGGACGGAACGAACACCGGGGAGCTGTTTTTT. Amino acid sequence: CASRGDGTNTGELFF.